The 6 T cell receptor beta chains given below trace back to one sample, sequenced in a study of T cell responses to AZD1222 COVID-19 vaccine. TCRdb's copy holds only in-frame clones and misses some; the assay was immunoSEQ multiplex PCR. This sample carries 120,000 or so clones, 80% to 90% of them seen once, and the ten largest clones take around 3.3%. The source material was peripheral blood, sampled on day 0 of AZD1222 vaccination. These receptors were collected from an adult in good health.

This chain connects TRBV27 to TRBJ2-7; 10 bases map to TRBD2. Germline values: CDR1 MNHEY, CDR2 SMNVEV (reference sequence). This CDR3 has 15 amino acids. V trimming: 6 bases; J trimming: 4 bases; junction bases outside the gene matches: 9. CDR3 bases: TGTGCCAGCAGGCCTGCAGCGGGGGGGTTATACGAGCAGTACTTC. As protein: CASRPAAGGLYEQYF.

This chain links TRBV28 with TRBJ1-1; no clear D. Looked up from germline, CDR1 is MDHEN and CDR2 is SYDVKM. The ends were cut back, 7 bases at V and 0 bases at J, with 12 bases in the middle. CDR3 size: 14 residues. The CDR3 DNA follows: TGTGCCAGCATCACCAGCCCCATGAACACTGAAGCTTTCTTT. Translation gives CASITSPMNTEAFF.

This chain's CDR3 is CASSRGQGYATNEKLFF. CDR3 sequence (DNA): TGCGCCAGCAGCCGAGGACAGGGGTATGCAACTAATGAAAAACTGTTTTTT. The genes are TRBV4-3 and TRBJ1-4; TRBD1 agrees at 9 bases. This CDR3 is built from 17 residues. The germline V gene has CDR1 LGHNA and CDR2 YSLEER. Unmatched junction bases numbered 6, after V lost 4 bases and J lost 0 bases.

The V gene is TRBV7-2, the J gene TRBJ2-3; perhaps D is TRBD1 or TRBD2 (5 bases each). CDR3 length equals 15 residues. Germline loops: CDR1 SGHTA, CDR2 FQGNSA. Trimming removed 5 bases from V and 4 bases from J, with 16 bases in between. The DNA of the CDR3 is TGTGCCAGCAGCCCGGGACGGATTGGGCCAGATACGCAGTATTTT. Amino acids: CASSPGRIGPDTQYF.

The chain links TRBV29-1 to TRBJ1-1, with TRBD1 as a possible D gene (6 bases). The CDR3 is 12 amino acids. Germline CDR1 is SQVTM and CDR2 is ANQGSEA. Trimming left V 7 bases short and J 11 bases short, with 20 bases between. The chain's CDR3 is CSAGTSVLGAFF. CDR3 in DNA: TGCAGCGCTGGGACATCGGTCCTGGGCGCTTTCTTT.

This sequence joins TRBV3-1 (or the pseudogene TRBV3-2) and TRBJ1-2; 7 nucleotides align to TRBD1. From germline, CDR1 is LGHDT and CDR2 YNNKEL (reference sequence). This CDR3 has 13 residues. V shed 4 bases, J shed 4 bases, and the junction held 3 bases outside the gene matches. The CDR3 nucleotides are TGTGCCAGCAGCCGGGGACAGAGCTATGGCTACACCTTC. Its translation: CASSRGQSYGYTF.